Listed below are T cell receptor beta chains from one sample, sequenced in a study of blood T cell repertoires in COVID-19. Assay used: immunoSEQ multiplex PCR; TCRdb lists only in-frame clones, some missing. The table shows roughly 250,000 clones, with 84% occurring only once. The sequencing input was peripheral blood. The receptors derive from a human donor in a cohort sampled during active COVID-19. The CDR3 runs from the conserved cysteine through the conserved F or W. The D gene is left open where the match is weak. Expanded clones are given a class, and other clones once, few, many or no size at all.

V gene,D gene,clone size,J gene,CDR3 protein,CDR3 DNA
TRBV28,TRBD1,NA,TRBJ1-1,CASSGPGQVLNTEAFF,TGTGCCAGCAGTGGGCCGGGACAGGTTTTGAACACTGAAGCTTTCTTT
TRBV9,NA,NA,TRBJ1-2,CASSVGSKDTRYGYTF,TGTGCCAGCAGCGTAGGGTCTAAGGACACCCGCTATGGCTACACCTTC
TRBV7-2,TRBD2,many,TRBJ2-1,CASSLQAGANEQFF,TGTGCCAGCAGCTTACAAGCGGGGGCCAATGAGCAGTTCTTC
TRBV6-2/TRBV6-3,NA,NA,TRBJ2-7,CASSWAVAYEQYF,TGTGCCAGCAGTTGGGCAGTAGCCTACGAGCAGTACTTC
TRBV29-1,TRBD1,NA,TRBJ1-4,CSVEELRDRGTTNEKLFF,TGCAGCGTTGAAGAACTCCGGGACAGGGGAACAACTAATGAAAAACTGTTTTTT
TRBV5-5,NA,NA,TRBJ2-7,CASSLVRRGFAEQYF,TGTGCCAGCAGCTTGGTGCGTCGAGGGTTTGCCGAGCAGTACTTC
TRBV6-5,TRBD2,NA,TRBJ2-7,CASSRGGIYEQYF,TGTGCCAGCAGTCGCGGGGGAATCTACGAGCAGTACTTC
TRBV5-1,TRBD1,NA,TRBJ2-1,CASSLGQGTRYNEQFF,TGCGCCAGCAGCTTGGGACAGGGTACTAGGTACAATGAGCAGTTCTTC
TRBV29-1,TRBD1,few,TRBJ2-7,CSALDRYEQYF,TGCAGCGCCCTGGACAGGTACGAGCAGTACTTC
TRBV11-2,NA,NA,TRBJ2-7,CASSLAGVGNEQYF,TGTGCCAGCAGCTTAGCAGGGGTCGGGAACGAGCAGTACTTC
TRBV5-4,TRBD1,NA,TRBJ2-5,CASSGDPNRGETQYF,TGTGCCAGCAGCGGGGACCCGAACAGGGGAGAGACCCAGTACTTC
TRBV28,TRBD1,NA,TRBJ1-3,CASSRDRVPGNTIYF,TGTGCCAGCAGCCGGGACAGGGTACCGGGAAACACCATATATTTT
TRBV18,NA,few,TRBJ1-1,CASSPGGTNTEAFF,TGTGCCAGCTCACCTGGAGGGACGAACACTGAAGCTTTCTTT
TRBV10-2,TRBD2,NA,TRBJ2-1,CASRGLAGDEQFF,TGCGCCAGCAGAGGACTAGCGGGAGATGAGCAGTTCTTC
TRBV11-2,NA,NA,TRBJ1-1,CASSLAGSNTEAFF,TGTGCCAGCAGCTTGGCAGGGTCGAACACTGAAGCTTTCTTT
TRBV5-1,TRBD2,NA,TRBJ2-3,CASSFREVGTDTQYF,TGCGCCAGCAGCTTTCGGGAGGTGGGCACAGATACGCAGTATTTT
TRBV3-1/TRBV3-2,NA,NA,TRBJ2-7,CASSQGPTGFSEQYF,TGTGCCAGCAGCCAAGGTCCAACAGGGTTCAGCGAGCAGTACTTC
TRBV5-6,TRBD1,NA,TRBJ2-4,CASSLGQGNIQYF,TGTGCCAGCAGCTTGGGACAGGGGAACATTCAGTACTTC
TRBV5-1,NA,NA,TRBJ1-2,CASSLGREHYYGYTF,TGCGCCAGCAGCTTGGGTCGGGAGCATTACTATGGCTACACCTTC
TRBV12-3/TRBV12-4,NA,few,TRBJ1-1,CASTGENTEAFF,TGTGCCAGCACGGGAGAGAACACTGAAGCTTTCTTT
TRBV27,TRBD2,NA,TRBJ2-2,CASSFLIRRTSGRGSRELFF,TGTGCCAGCAGTTTCCTCATCCGGAGGACTAGCGGGAGAGGATCCCGGGAGCTGTTTTTT
TRBV28,TRBD1,NA,TRBJ1-3,CATGDRGFSSGNTIYF,TGTGCCACCGGGGACAGGGGTTTTTCTTCTGGAAACACCATATATTTT
TRBV29-1,NA,NA,TRBJ2-7,CSVEVGRGYEQYF,TGCAGCGTTGAAGTCGGCAGGGGCTACGAGCAGTACTTC
TRBV5-6,NA,NA,TRBJ2-5,CASSLGGIEETQYF,TGTGCCAGCAGCTTGGGCGGGATCGAAGAGACCCAGTACTTC
TRBV19,TRBD2,NA,TRBJ2-1,CASTTSSGGFGEQFF,TGTGCCAGTACCACGAGTAGCGGGGGGTTTGGTGAGCAGTTCTTC
TRBV9,NA,NA,TRBJ2-5,CASSAYGEYQETQYF,TGTGCCAGCAGTGCTTACGGAGAGTACCAAGAGACCCAGTACTTC
TRBV3-1/TRBV3-2,TRBD1,few,TRBJ2-1,CASSSIPGGILPSEQFF,TGTGCCAGCAGTAGTATCCCAGGGGGCATTCTCCCCTCTGAGCAGTTCTTC
TRBV12-5,TRBD2,once,TRBJ2-1,CASGKAGGPPNEQFF,TGTGCTAGTGGCAAAGCGGGGGGCCCTCCCAATGAGCAGTTCTTC
TRBV7-2,NA,NA,TRBJ2-3,CASSQGAGGPDTQYF,TGTGCCAGCAGCCAGGGGGCGGGGGGGCCAGATACGCAGTATTTT
TRBV7-2,NA,once,TRBJ1-4,CASSLARVQLFF,TGTGCCAGCAGCTTAGCGCGAGTACAACTGTTTTTT
TRBV19,NA,NA,TRBJ1-6,CASSIELPGTRKFPLHF,TGTGCCAGTAGTATAGAACTACCCGGGACACGTAAATTCCCCCTCCACTTT
TRBV3-1/TRBV3-2,NA,NA,TRBJ1-4,CASSFREGNEKLFF,TGTGCCAGCAGCTTCAGGGAGGGTAATGAAAAACTGTTTTTT
TRBV4-2,NA,NA,TRBJ1-3,CASSQAGSGDGNTIYF,TGTGCCAGCAGCCAAGCTGGTTCAGGGGACGGAAACACCATATATTTT
TRBV20-1,TRBD2,many,TRBJ2-1,CSASPSGRAGEQFF,TGCAGTGCTAGTCCCAGCGGGAGGGCAGGGGAGCAGTTCTTC
TRBV2,TRBD1,NA,TRBJ1-3,CASRADRFGNTIYF,TGTGCCAGCAGGGCGGACAGGTTTGGAAACACCATATATTTT
TRBV7-9,TRBD2,NA,TRBJ2-5,CASSYRTSGRGQETQYF,TGTGCCAGCAGCTATCGGACTAGCGGGAGGGGGCAAGAGACCCAGTACTTC
TRBV6-5,NA,NA,TRBJ2-1,CASRGGQLSYNEQFF,TGTGCCAGCAGAGGGGGACAACTCTCCTACAATGAGCAGTTCTTC
TRBV5-1,TRBD2,medium-sized,TRBJ2-7,CASSLPTLQREADEQYF,TGCGCCAGCAGCCTACCCACGCTCCAGCGGGAGGCCGACGAGCAGTACTTC
TRBV7-2,TRBD1,NA,TRBJ2-2,CASRQGASTGELFF,TGTGCCAGTCGACAGGGGGCGAGTACCGGGGAGCTGTTTTTT
TRBV7-7,TRBD1,once,TRBJ2-5,CASSSGTGGQETQYF,TGTGCTAGCAGCTCCGGGACAGGGGGCCAAGAGACCCAGTACTTC
TRBV7-3,NA,NA,TRBJ2-7,CASIQGLALSSYEQYF,TGTGCTAGTATCCAAGGGCTAGCGCTAAGCTCCTACGAGCAGTACTTC
TRBV6-1,TRBD1,NA,TRBJ2-7,CASSEAGQGDYEQYF,TGTGCCAGCAGTGAAGCGGGACAGGGGGATTACGAGCAGTACTTC
TRBV7-9,TRBD2,NA,TRBJ2-7,CASSYGTSGIEQYF,TGTGCCAGCAGCTATGGGACTAGCGGGATCGAGCAGTACTTC
TRBV5-4,NA,NA,TRBJ2-7,CASSLTPGREQYF,TGTGCCAGCAGCTTGACCCCGGGTCGCGAGCAGTACTTC
TRBV2,NA,NA,TRBJ1-3,CASSSEGIGNTIYF,TGTGCCAGCAGTTCGGAGGGGATCGGAAACACCATATATTTT
TRBV6-5,TRBD1,NA,TRBJ1-5,CASSSGQVYQPQHF,TGTGCCAGCAGTTCCGGACAGGTATATCAGCCCCAGCATTTT
TRBV9,TRBD2,once,TRBJ2-1,CASSVRPSGSYNEQFF,TGTGCCAGCAGCGTACGGCCTAGCGGGAGCTACAATGAGCAGTTCTTC
TRBV2,NA,NA,TRBJ2-5,CASSDVASWETQYF,TGTGCCAGCAGTGACGTAGCGTCGTGGGAGACCCAGTACTTC
TRBV19,NA,few,TRBJ1-5,CASSILAGNQPQHF,TGTGCCAGTAGTATCCTCGCGGGGAATCAGCCCCAGCATTTT
TRBV29-1,TRBD2,NA,TRBJ2-1,CSATSGRVYNEQFF,TGCAGCGCCACTAGCGGGAGGGTTTACAATGAGCAGTTCTTC
TRBV5-4,NA,NA,TRBJ2-7,CASSRSSVDPSYEQYF,TGTGCCAGCAGCAGGTCTAGCGTAGACCCTTCCTACGAGCAGTACTTC